This T cell receptor beta chain originates from a study of cytomegalovirus exposure and HLA in healthy donors. PCR involved 60 Vbeta and 13 Jbeta primers. Using immunoSEQ multiplex PCR, the repertoire was profiled, and TCRdb retains in-frame clones only, with some absent. The repertoire holds 150,000 to 180,000 clones, with around 82% as singletons. V shed 10 bases, J shed 2 bases, and the junction held 6 bases outside the gene matches. Looked up from germline, CDR1 is LNHDA and CDR2 is SQIVND (reference sequence). The CDR3 has 14 amino acids. The origin of this receptor is a woman aged 45-65 years in good health and CMV-seropositive. Specimen: PBMCs. The V and J genes are TRBV19 and TRBJ1-3; 9 bases align to TRBD1. CDR3 sequence reads: CATKQGATGNTIYF. Here the CDR3 DNA reads TGTGCCACCAAACAGGGGGCAACTGGAAACACCATATATTTT.